Sequencing of this TCR beta chain was carried out in a study of cytotoxic CD8 clonotypes in ibrutinib-treated CLL. Method: immunoSEQ multiplex PCR; TCRdb's copy keeps in-frame clones and lacks some. The sample lists some 130,000 clones, approximately 80% occurring once. The study, taken as a whole, reports: Whereas clonality rose at ibrutinib response, it declined toward baseline at progression.

Worth noting for this clone: Its antigen is not known.

Germline V lookup: CDR1 KGHSH, CDR2 LQKENI. V lost 3 bases to trimming and J lost 3 bases; unmatched junction nucleotides: 7. This CDR3 spans 15 amino acids. The source of this sequence is a human donor with chronic lymphocytic leukemia. This chain uses TRBV18 with TRBJ1-1; the match to TRBD1 covers 7 bases. This specimen consisted of PBMCs, obtained after 24 months of ibrutinib treatment. The CDR3 is CASSPRTGGDTEAFF. In DNA, the CDR3 is TGTGCCAGCTCACCCAGGACAGGTGGGGACACTGAAGCTTTCTTT.